This T cell receptor beta chain derives from a study of CD8 T cells in Susac syndrome. The CDR3 loop spans 13 amino acids. CDR1 is KGHSH and CDR2 is LQKENI in the germline V gene. The V and J ends lost 3 bases and 2 bases, in that order; junction bases with no gene match: 1. When the RNA was reverse transcribed, random hexamers were used with an input of roughly 0.5 to 1 ug. TCR beta CDR3 was amplified by immunoSEQ multiplex PCR. This amplification extended across 54 Vbeta and 13 Jbeta segments. TCRdb re-analysed the immunoSEQ multiplex PCR reads in MiXCR, keeping a single row per CDR3 protein. Of about 94,000 distinct CDR3 sequences detected, roughly 94% appear once; the ten largest clones hold about 0.29%. This clonotype was observed a few times.

This sequence joins TRBV18 and TRBJ2-7, with TRBD1 matching 7 bases. This sequence originates from a human donor with Susac syndrome. Material for sequencing was CD4+ T cells from PBMCs. CDR3 sequence: CASSPGQTYEQYF. Written as DNA, the CDR3 is TGTGCCAGCTCACCGGGACAGACCTACGAGCAGTACTTC.